This is a list of T cell receptor beta chains from one sample in a study of blood T cell repertoires in COVID-19. Using immunoSEQ multiplex PCR, the repertoire was profiled, and TCRdb retains in-frame clones only, with some absent. The table includes about 220,000 clones, around 85% detected once. Specimen: peripheral blood. The receptors shown here come from a human donor in a cohort sampled during active COVID-19. The CDR3 runs from the conserved cysteine through the conserved F or W. D genes are given only for firm matches. Clone size is given for some rows only: seen once, a few or many times, or a class if the clone is expanded.

len	j_gene	v_gene	abundance	d_gene	CDR3nt	CDR3aa
16	TRBJ2-7	TRBV24-1	.	TRBD1	TGTGCCACCAGTGACTCGGGACAGCAGAGCTCCTACGAGCAGTACTTC	CATSDSGQQSSYEQYF
15	TRBJ1-5	TRBV4-3	.	.	TGCGCCAGCAGCCAAGAATTTGTAAGCAATCAGCCCCAGCATTTT	CASSQEFVSNQPQHF
13	TRBJ2-7	TRBV28	.	.	TGTGCCAGCAGTTTGGGGCAGTCCTACGAGCAGTACTTC	CASSLGQSYEQYF
16	TRBJ2-7	TRBV15	.	TRBD1	TGTGCCACCAGCATCTCCGACGACAGGGCACTCTACGAGCAGTACTTC	CATSISDDRALYEQYF
14	TRBJ2-7	TRBV11-3	.	.	TGTGCCAGCAGCTTACGTCCGGGGAGCCACGAGCAGTACTTC	CASSLRPGSHEQYF
15	TRBJ2-6	TRBV19	.	.	TGTGCCAGTAGTATACGGTCGTCTGGGGCCAACGTCCTGACTTTC	CASSIRSSGANVLTF
18	TRBJ2-3	TRBV27	.	TRBD2	TGTGCCAGCAGTTATTCCGGGACTAGCGGGATAAGCACAGATACGCAGTATTTT	CASSYSGTSGISTDTQYF
14	TRBJ2-7	TRBV2	.	TRBD1	TGTGCCAGCAGGCCCGGACAGGGATCCTACGAGCAGTACTTC	CASRPGQGSYEQYF
12	TRBJ2-3	TRBV27	.	.	TGTGCCAGCGGAAACCGGGCAGATACGCAGTATTTT	CASGNRADTQYF
15	TRBJ1-1	TRBV11-2	.	TRBD1	TGTGCCAGCATCCGCAACAGGGGAGGTAGCACTGAAGCTTTCTTT	CASIRNRGGSTEAFF
16	TRBJ1-1	TRBV27	once	.	TGTGCCAGCAGTTCTGACTCGGGTCTCGGGAACACTGAAGCTTTCTTT	CASSSDSGLGNTEAFF
15	TRBJ2-7	TRBV7-8	.	.	TGTGCCAGCAGCTTAGCCAGGGATTTGATGGGCGAGCAGTACTTC	CASSLARDLMGEQYF
15	TRBJ2-7	TRBV13	.	.	TGTGCCAGCAGCCCCCGGGACTCACGATCCTACGAGCAGTACTTC	CASSPRDSRSYEQYF
14	TRBJ1-2	TRBV28	.	.	TGTGCCAGCAGTTTAAACAGGGTCTACGATGGCTACACCTTC	CASSLNRVYDGYTF
18	TRBJ1-1	TRBV5-4	.	TRBD1	TGTGCCAGCAGCTTGGATCTCGGGACAGGGGGCTTGGGGACTGAAGCTTTCTTT	CASSLDLGTGGLGTEAFF
17	TRBJ2-2	TRBV5-4	.	TRBD2	TGTGCCAGCAGCAAAGGACTAGCGGGAGATCACACCGGGGAGCTGTTTTTT	CASSKGLAGDHTGELFF
13	TRBJ2-2	TRBV12-3/TRBV12-4	.	.	TGTGCCAGCAGTTTCCGGAACACCGGGGAGCTGTTTTTT	CASSFRNTGELFF
15	TRBJ2-7	TRBV18	.	.	TGTGCCAGCTCACCATCGGCAGGTCTTTCCTACGAGCAGTACTTC	CASSPSAGLSYEQYF
13	TRBJ1-1	TRBV30	few	.	TGTGCCTGGAGTGTACGAGGGAACACTGAAGCTTTCTTT	CAWSVRGNTEAFF
16	TRBJ1-4	TRBV19	once	.	TGTGCCAGTAGTATAACCTCGAGAAGGGAGCATGAAAAACTGTTTTTT	CASSITSRREHEKLFF
15	TRBJ2-5	TRBV5-8	once	TRBD1	TGTGCCAGCAGCTTGAGAGGGGGCAGGGAGGAGACCCAGTACTTC	CASSLRGGREETQYF
16	TRBJ2-3	TRBV3-1/TRBV3-2	.	TRBD2	TGTGCCAGCAGCCAAAAAGGACTAGCGGGAACAGATACGCAGTATTTT	CASSQKGLAGTDTQYF
15	TRBJ2-1	TRBV5-6	.	.	TGTGCCAGCAGCTCTATTACAGGGAACTACAATGAGCAGTTCTTC	CASSSITGNYNEQFF
14	TRBJ1-1	TRBV7-2	.	.	TGTGCCAGCAGCCCCAACAGGGTGAACACTGAAGCTTTCTTT	CASSPNRVNTEAFF
15	TRBJ2-5	TRBV4-2	.	TRBD2	TGTGCCAGCAGCCAAGAATGGTCTAGCGGAGAGACCCAGTACTTC	CASSQEWSSGETQYF
17	TRBJ2-7	TRBV18	.	TRBD2	TGTGCCAGCTCACCTGAGGGACTAGCGGGAGGTTCCTACGAGCAGTACTTC	CASSPEGLAGGSYEQYF
16	TRBJ2-7	TRBV7-9	many	TRBD2	TGTGCCAGCAGCTTACGAGTGGGCGGGAGATCCTACGAGCAGTACTTC	CASSLRVGGRSYEQYF
14	TRBJ2-1	TRBV28	.	TRBD1	TGTGCCAGCAGTCCCCCTGACAGGGACAATGAGCAGTTCTTC	CASSPPDRDNEQFF
15	TRBJ2-1	TRBV10-1	many	TRBD2	TGCGCCAGCGGTCAGCCGGGACTAGCGAACAATGAGCAGTTCTTC	CASGQPGLANNEQFF
18	TRBJ2-6	TRBV25-1	.	.	TGTGCCAGCAGTCCCATTTTTCAGGGGAGCTCTGGGGCCAACGTCCTGACTTTC	CASSPIFQGSSGANVLTF
15	TRBJ2-7	TRBV27	.	TRBD2	TGTGCCAGCAGTCCACTAGCGGGAGACGAACACGAGCAGTACTTC	CASSPLAGDEHEQYF
16	TRBJ1-5	TRBV10-1	.	.	TGCGCCAGCAGTGAGCAGGGGCGAGATAGCAATCAGCCCCAGCATTTT	CASSEQGRDSNQPQHF
13	TRBJ1-1	TRBV16	.	TRBD1	TGTGCCAGCAGAACCGGGACAGGGGGAAAAGCTTTCTTT	CASRTGTGGKAFF
17	TRBJ2-7	TRBV28	.	TRBD1	TGTGCCAGCAGCGGACAGGGGGCGGTCATGTTTTCCTACGAGCAGTACTTC	CASSGQGAVMFSYEQYF
16	TRBJ2-7	TRBV18	.	.	TGTGCCAGCTCACCACTTGCGACTAGGGGACTGAGGGAGCAGTACTTC	CASSPLATRGLREQYF
13	TRBJ2-7	TRBV5-1	.	.	TGCGCCAGCAGCTTAGGCGGCACCTACGAGCAGTACTTC	CASSLGGTYEQYF
15	TRBJ2-7	TRBV9	.	.	TGTGCCAGCAGCGCCACGAGGGGGAGTACCTACGAGCAGTACTTC	CASSATRGSTYEQYF
15	TRBJ2-3	TRBV7-9	.	TRBD2	TGTGCCAGCAGCCTGCTAGCGGGAGGGACCTATACGCAGTATTTT	CASSLLAGGTYTQYF
15	TRBJ2-7	TRBV4-3	.	.	TGCGCCAGCAGCCAAGGGCTGCGGGGCCCCTACGAGCAGTACTTC	CASSQGLRGPYEQYF
16	TRBJ2-1	TRBV7-9	.	TRBD2	TGTGCCAGCAGCTTAGCGGGGGGACTAGCGGGCTCTGAGCAGTTCTTC	CASSLAGGLAGSEQFF
15	TRBJ2-1	TRBV11-1	.	TRBD1	TGTGCCAGCAGCAAGACAGGGAGCTCCTACAATGAGCAGTTCTTC	CASSKTGSSYNEQFF
15	TRBJ2-7	TRBV7-6	.	.	TGTGCCAGCAGCTTAGCTCCCTACCCCTCTTACGAGCAGTACTTC	CASSLAPYPSYEQYF
14	TRBJ2-7	TRBV28	.	TRBD1	TGTGCCAGCAGTTACACACAGGGGGCGTACGAGCAGTACTTC	CASSYTQGAYEQYF
12	TRBJ1-2	TRBV5-1	.	.	TGCGCCAGCAGCTCGACAGTCTATGGCTACACCTTC	CASSSTVYGYTF
16	TRBJ2-7	TRBV9	.	TRBD2	TGTGCCAGCAACCCAGACTCCGGGAGGGCCGTCTACGAGCAGTACTTC	CASNPDSGRAVYEQYF
16	TRBJ1-6	TRBV11-2	.	TRBD1	TGTGCCAGCACGCCGGGACAGGGAAGAACGGGATCACCCCTCCACTTT	CASTPGQGRTGSPLHF
15	TRBJ2-7	TRBV4-1	.	.	TGCGCCAGCAGCCAAATAGCCCTCGGGGGAGGCGAGCAGTACTTC	CASSQIALGGGEQYF
14	TRBJ2-7	TRBV24-1	.	TRBD2	TGTGCCACCAGTGCCGCGGGAGGGCGTCACGAGCAGTACTTC	CATSAAGGRHEQYF
13	TRBJ2-7	TRBV28	once	TRBD2	TGTGCCAGCGGCCTAGCGGCGACCTACGAGCAGTACTTC	CASGLAATYEQYF
16	TRBJ2-3	TRBV6-5	.	.	TGTGCCAGCAGTTACTCTGCTAGCGCCTACACAGATACGCAGTATTTT	CASSYSASAYTDTQYF
15	TRBJ1-1	TRBV15	.	.	TGTGCCACCAGCAAAGAGAGGCAGGGCAACACTGAAGCTTTCTTT	CATSKERQGNTEAFF
17	TRBJ2-7	TRBV27	.	TRBD2	TGTGCCAGCAGTTCTCTAGCGGGAGCGCCCTTAGGCCACGAGCAGTACTTC	CASSSLAGAPLGHEQYF
13	TRBJ2-7	TRBV11-1	.	.	TGTGCCAGCAGCTTAGGGCCTCCCTACGAGCAGTACTTC	CASSLGPPYEQYF